This T cell receptor beta chain was recovered during a study of identical twins. Findings and caveats of the study: Clonotypes of the beta chain that were abundant in cord blood carried fewer insertions (memory repertoires showed none).

TCRdb processed the 5' RACE reads anew with MiXCR; each CDR3 protein has one entry. This sample has approximately 670,000 distinct CDR3 sequences, with around 6% found just once. This clonotype was picked up many times. Its antigen remains unknown. Germline V CDR1 and CDR2: SGHRS, YFSETQ. Trimming cost V 0 bases and J 1 base, with 13 bases left between them. This CDR3 region has 16 residues. The sample consisted of naive T cells sorted from blood. The gene calls are TRBV5-1 and TRBJ1-1; D possibly corresponds to TRBD1 (6 bases). The source is a man younger than 30 in good health. Here the CDR3 DNA reads TGCGCCAGCAGCTTGGCCCAGGACAGTGGGAACACTGAAGCTTTCTTT. It translates to CASSLAQDSGNTEAFF.